One sample yielded the 10 T cell receptor beta chains listed below, sequenced in a study of cytomegalovirus exposure and HLA in healthy donors. The PCR had 60 Vbeta and 13 Jbeta primers. TCRdb's table, derived via immunoSEQ multiplex PCR, lists solely in-frame clones and lacks some. The sample records around 180,000 clones, about 76% being singletons. Input material: PBMCs. The receptors here all came from a woman between 45 and 65 years old in good health and CMV-seronegative.

The chain uses TRBV18 and TRBJ1-2; 7 nucleotides match TRBD1. Unmatched junction bases numbered 12, after V lost 4 bases and J lost 7 bases. The CDR3 extends over 15 amino acids. The V gene's germline CDR1 is KGHSH and CDR2 LQKENI. The CDR3 spells CASSLLEGAIGGYTF. In DNA form, the CDR3 reads TGTGCCAGCTCACTCCTAGAGGGGGCGATTGGTGGCTACACCTTC.

The chain combines TRBV15 with TRBJ1-5, with 9 bases lining up with TRBD1. The germline V gene encodes CDR1 LNHNV and CDR2 YYDKDF (reference sequence). The CDR3 sequence is 13 residues long. Trimming at V came to 5 bases and at J to 15 bases, leaving 11 bases not matched to a gene. CDR3 amino acids: CATSSRTGAHRHF. The CDR3 nucleotides are TGTGCCACCAGCTCAAGGACAGGGGCCCATCGGCATTTT.

CDR3 region: CAERTGSYEQYF. In DNA, the CDR3 is TGTGCCGAACGGACAGGGTCCTACGAGCAGTACTTC. The rearrangement uses TRBV2 and TRBJ2-5, with 8 positions matching TRBD1. The J call may be incorrect, as the DNA end agrees better with TRBJ2-7. CDR3 length: 12 amino acids. Germline CDR1 and CDR2: SNHLY and FYNNEI.

V is TRBV11-2 and J is TRBJ2-2, with a possible D match to TRBD2 (6 bases). The CDR3 is 17 amino acids. The germline V and J ends were trimmed by 3 bases and 5 bases, with 19 bases remaining between them. The germline V gene has CDR1 SGHAT and CDR2 FQNNGV. The CDR3 loop reads CASSLGDSARRTGELFF. CDR3 in DNA: TGTGCCAGCAGCTTGGGGGACTCAGCACGAAGGACCGGGGAGCTGTTTTTT.

V and J are TRBV4-1 and TRBJ2-3; TRBD2 matches at 14 bases. Losses at the gene ends were 3 bases for V and 5 bases for J; bases not matched to a gene: 4. The CDR3 is made up of 16 amino acids. Germline V lookup: CDR1 MGHRA, CDR2 YSYEKL. CDR3 region: CASSQTSGGAEDTQYF. The CDR3 DNA sequence: TGCGCCAGCAGCCAGACTAGCGGGGGGGCGGAAGATACGCAGTATTTT.

This clone has more than one count but fewer than ten. CDR3 in amino acids: CASSHFTGGNTEAFF. CDR3 bases: TGTGCCAGCAGTCACTTCACGGGGGGGAACACTGAAGCTTTCTTT. This sequence joins TRBV6-1 and TRBJ1-1; D might be TRBD1 (5 bases). The V gene lost 5 bases and the J gene lost 1 base, with 14 bases spanning the gap. Germline V gene data show CDR1 as MNHNS and CDR2 as SASEGT. This CDR3 has 15 amino acids.

The chain is built from TRBV7-8 and TRBJ2-1, with 8 bases fitting TRBD2. Germline V gives CDR1 SGHVS, CDR2 FQNEAQ. Trimming took 5 bases from V and 3 from J; bases not matched to a gene: 9. The CDR3 extends over 16 amino acids. DNA for the CDR3: TGTGCCAGCAGCCTGCGAGCGGGAGCGGGCTACAATGAGCAGTTCTTC. It is translated as CASSLRAGAGYNEQFF.

The rearrangement links TRBV6-1 to TRBJ2-1; 7 bases agree with TRBD1. This CDR3 has 11 residues. From germline, CDR1 is MNHNS and CDR2 SASEGT. The trim removed 4 bases at V and 14 bases at J, leaving 5 bases unmatched. The CDR3: CASSGWDSEFF. As DNA, the CDR3 is TGTGCCAGCAGTGGCTGGGACAGCGAGTTCTTC.

J is TRBJ2-4 and V is TRBV21-1; the table's D gene call, TRBD2, was not cross checked with the DNA. TRBV21-1 is marked as a pseudogene. The CDR3 extends over 14 amino acids. CDR3 in DNA: TGTGCCATCTGGGGACTAGTCAGAAAAAACATTCAGTACTTC. This encodes CAIWGLVRKNIQYF.

The genes are TRBV11-2 and TRBJ1-1; 10 positions agree with TRBD1. Germline CDR1 SGHAT, CDR2 FQNNGV. This CDR3 region has 16 residues. V gave up 5 bases and J gave up 6 bases; unmatched junction bases: 12. CDR3 in amino acids: CASSPSAGQGKPEAFF. The CDR3 DNA reads as TGTGCCAGCAGCCCGAGCGCGGGACAGGGGAAGCCTGAAGCTTTCTTT.